This T cell receptor (beta chain) was retrieved from a study of blood T cell repertoires in COVID-19. TCRdb's copy holds only in-frame clones and misses some; the assay was immunoSEQ multiplex PCR. This table holds about 170,000 clones, around 83% found once. The CDR3 has 15 amino acids. V shed 8 bases and J 3 bases; nucleotides not matched to a gene: 7. CDR1 MDHEN and CDR2 SYDVKM come from the germline V gene. The chain is built from TRBV28 and TRBJ2-4; 10 bases match TRBD2. Sequencing input: peripheral blood. This receptor was obtained from a woman in her 70s who had recovered from COVID-19. This CDR3 is CASEREGPSKNIQYF. DNA of the CDR3: TGTGCCAGCGAGCGGGAGGGCCCTAGCAAAAACATTCAGTACTTC.